This T cell receptor beta chain was captured in a study of control samples from healthy donors and cancer patients. CDR1 SGHRS and CDR2 YFSETQ come from the germline V gene. This CDR3 is built from 15 residues. The V gene lost 2 bases and the J gene lost 4 bases, with 16 bases spanning the gap. TCRdb keeps only in-frame clones here, not all; method: immunoSEQ multiplex PCR. The sample lists roughly 83,000 clones, around 80% occurring once. This TCR was recovered from a woman aged 55 to 70 in good health. Sequences were obtained from blood. The gene calls are TRBV5-1 and TRBJ2-7, with D unclear. For the CDR3, the DNA is TGCGCCAGCAGCTTAAACCCTACCACCCAATACGAGCAGTACTTC. As protein: CASSLNPTTQYEQYF.